These T cell receptor beta chains were read from a single sample in a study of cytomegalovirus exposure and HLA in healthy donors. The assay was immunoSEQ multiplex PCR, and TCRdb's table has in-frame clones only and misses some. The table lists about 140,000 clones, 78% of them singletons, with less than 3% in the top ten. The sample was PBMCs. The receptors stem from a female donor in good health and CMV-seronegative. The CDR3 runs from the conserved cysteine through the conserved F or W. The D gene is left open where the match is weak. Rows give clone size only sometimes, using once, few, many, or a class for an expanded clone.

d_call j_call clone_size v_call cdr3_nt cdr3_aa
NA TRBJ1-6 NA TRBV29-1 TGCAGCGTTGCTCAGGGGCCGGATTCACCCCTCCACTTT CSVAQGPDSPLHF
NA TRBJ1-5 NA TRBV19 TGTGCCAGTAGTATCGTAGGAGCCGAGCAGCCCCAGCATTTT CASSIVGAEQPQHF
TRBD2 TRBJ2-1 NA TRBV30 TGTGCCTGGAGTGGACTAGCGGCCTACAATGAGCAGTTCTTC CAWSGLAAYNEQFF
TRBD1 TRBJ2-3 NA TRBV2 TGTGCCAGCCGATCAGGGGGCGGAGGCACAGATACGCAGTATTTT CASRSGGGGTDTQYF
NA TRBJ1-2 NA TRBV5-1 TGCGCCAGCAGCTTGGATGGGGAGGGTGGCTACACCTTC CASSLDGEGGYTF
NA TRBJ1-2 once TRBV27 TGTGCCAGCAGTTTAACGGCGGAGTATGGCTACCCCTTC CASSLTAEYGYPF
TRBD1 TRBJ1-1 NA TRBV7-9 TGTGCCAGCAGCTTGGGGGGACAGGCAGGGAATGAAGCTTTCTTT CASSLGGQAGNEAFF
NA TRBJ2-3 NA TRBV7-3 TGTGCCAGCAGCTTAATGCGGGGTAGCACAGATACGCAGTATTTT CASSLMRGSTDTQYF
TRBD1 TRBJ2-7 NA TRBV19 TGTGCCAGTAGTACCAGGGACAGGGGGCGGGACGAGCAGTACTTC CASSTRDRGRDEQYF
TRBD1 TRBJ1-6 NA TRBV30 TGTGCCTGGAGTTGGGACAGGCGGCCCCCTCAGATCCTCCACTTT CAWSWDRRPPQILHF
TRBD1 TRBJ1-1 once TRBV29-1 TGCAGCGCCAGGGGGGTACAGGAAGCTTTCTTT CSARGVQEAFF
NA TRBJ1-3 NA TRBV9 TGTGCCAGCAGCGCCCCCGGTCGATCGGCAGGAACTCTAGGAAACACCATATATTTT CASSAPGRSAGTLGNTIYF
NA TRBJ2-7 NA TRBV2 TGTGCCAGCAGTAATGGGACTCCGGGCTACGAGCAGTACTTC CASSNGTPGYEQYF
NA TRBJ2-2 NA TRBV27 TGTGCCAGCAGTTTTGGCAGAAACACCGGGGAGCTGTTTTTT CASSFGRNTGELFF
NA TRBJ2-1 NA TRBV19 TGTGCCAGTACCCTCGGAGGTCTGCCCAATGAGCAGTTCTTC CASTLGGLPNEQFF
TRBD2 TRBJ2-1 NA TRBV10-2 TGCGCCAGCAACGGGAGGAATCACAATGAGCAGTTCTTC CASNGRNHNEQFF
NA TRBJ2-1 NA TRBV5-4 TGTGCCAGTCTCCCCGCGGTTGAGCAGTTCTTC CASLPAVEQFF
NA TRBJ1-2 NA TRBV29-1 TGCACCGCCAGACAGGCGAGCGGCTACACCTTC CTARQASGYTF
NA TRBJ1-2 NA TRBV18 TGTGCCAGCTCACCGGGGGGGGAGCGAGACTATGGCTACACCTTC CASSPGGERDYGYTF
TRBD2 TRBJ2-5 NA TRBV19 TGTGCCAGTAGCCCTCTACGGGGGAGGGAATCGGAGACCCAGTACTTC CASSPLRGRESETQYF
TRBD1 TRBJ2-1 NA TRBV9 TGTGCCAGCAGCGCCTCGGACAGGATCAACTCCTACAATGAGCAGTTCTTC CASSASDRINSYNEQFF
TRBD1 TRBJ1-5 NA TRBV10-3 TGTGCCATCAGGGACAGGGGCGATCAGCCCCAGCATTTT CAIRDRGDQPQHF
TRBD1 TRBJ1-2 few TRBV4-1 TGCGCCAGCAGCCAAGAAGGCGAGGACAGGGCCTGTGGCTACCCCTTC CASSQEGEDRACGYPF
TRBD1 TRBJ1-1 NA TRBV30 TGTGCCTGGCACCCGGGACAGATCACTGAAGCTTTCTTT CAWHPGQITEAFF
TRBD2 TRBJ2-1 NA TRBV4-2 TGTGCCAGCAGCCAAGACCCGCAATCTAGCGGAACATACAATGAGCAGTTCTTC CASSQDPQSSGTYNEQFF
NA TRBJ1-6 NA TRBV9 TGTGCCAGCAGCGCCTTAGACAGCGATAATTCACCCCTCCACTTT CASSALDSDNSPLHF
TRBD1 TRBJ1-1 NA TRBV27 TGTGCCAGCAGTGCCCGACAGGGCGGAAACACTGAAGCTTTCTTT CASSARQGGNTEAFF
TRBD2 TRBJ2-2 NA TRBV4-1 TGCGCCAGCAGCCAAATCGGGAGGGCCGGGGAGCTGTTTTTT CASSQIGRAGELFF
NA TRBJ2-1 NA TRBV7-9 TGTGCCAGCAGCTCGGGACTCAGTCAGTTCTTC CASSSGLSQFF
NA TRBJ2-7 NA TRBV6-1 TGTGCCAGCAGTGTAGGAGAAACCTACGAGCAGTACTTC CASSVGETYEQYF
NA TRBJ1-2 NA TRBV2 TGTGCCAGCAGTGATCGGGGAATCAACTATGGCTACCCCTTC CASSDRGINYGYPF